This T cell receptor (beta chain) was obtained from a study of blood T cell repertoires in COVID-19. Germline V lookup: CDR1 SGHRS, CDR2 YFSETQ. This CDR3 spans 16 amino acids. Trimming stripped 1 base from V and 0 bases from J, with 13 bases between. TCRdb keeps only in-frame clones here, not all; method: immunoSEQ multiplex PCR. The data contain 150,000 or so clones, around 73% of them singletons. The sample taken for sequencing was PBMCs or T cells enriched from blood (not recorded which). The V and J genes are TRBV5-1 and TRBJ1-1; maybe TRBD1 (6 bases). This receptor was taken from a woman aged 45 to 65 who had recovered from COVID-19. The CDR3 loop is CASSLYDRTMNTEAFF. CDR3 DNA: TGCGCCAGCAGCTTGTACGACAGGACAATGAACACTGAAGCTTTCTTT. The complete variable domain, with remaining parts taken from reference TRBV5-1 and TRBJ1-1, reads KAGVTQTPRYLIKTRGQQVTLSCSPISGHRSVSWYQQTPGQGLQFLFEYFSETQRNKGNFPGRFSGRQFSNSRSEMNVSTLELGDSALYLCASSLYDRTMNTEAFFGQGTRLTVV.